This T cell receptor (beta chain) comes out of a study of T-cell reconstitution after alpha-beta-depleted transplantation in children. Researchers prepared the TCRbeta library using unique molecular identifiers, the study reports. In TCRdb, the PCR reads were re-called with MiXCR into one record per CDR3 protein. The sample lists 350,000 to 400,000 distinct CDR3 sequences, 20% occurring once. This clonotype came up many times. CDR1 and CDR2 from the germline V gene are MGHDK and SYGVNS. V lost 7 bases, J lost 2 bases, and 5 bases stayed unmatched. There are 14 residues in the CDR3. The TCR was taken from a human donor who donated a stem cell graft to a child with acute myeloid leukemia. This specimen consisted of PBMCs from the stem cell graft donor, obtained from the stem cell graft. The chain links TRBV25-1 to TRBJ2-3, with 8 nucleotides matching TRBD2. CDR3 nucleotide sequence: TGTGCCAGCAATGGGCGGGAGGTCACAGATACGCAGTATTTT. Translating it yields CASNGREVTDTQYF.